The 27 T cell receptor beta chains below were found in one sample sequenced in a study of T cells in Graves' hyperthyroidism and ophthalmopathy. RNA transcripts gave rise to amplified TCR beta CDR3 regions. An initial round of RT-PCR targeting the TCR CDR3 relied on the HTBI primer set. TCRdb re-called the multiplex PCR reads through MiXCR, storing one row per CDR3 protein. The sample holds 300,000 or so distinct CDR3 sequences, 21% seen once. Sequenced material: blood. These receptors all come from a woman aged 45-65 years with Graves' hyperthyroidism.

The DNA for the CDR3 is TGCGCCAGCAGCCAGTCGGACAGGGGTAACTATGGCTACACCTTC. Translation gives CASSQSDRGNYGYTF. V and J are TRBV4-1 and TRBJ1-2, with TRBD1 matching 9 bases. The CDR3 has 15 amino acids. Germline V gives CDR1 MGHRA, CDR2 YSYEKL. V gave up 3 bases and J gave up 1 base; unmatched junction bases: 3.

This clonotype was found many times. This CDR3 reads CAWGGARDEKLFF. CDR3 coding DNA: TGTGCCTGGGGCGGGGCCCGGGATGAAAAACTGTTTTTT. The rearrangement links TRBV30 to TRBJ1-4; D perhaps matches TRBD1 (5 bases). The CDR3 is 13 residues long. V gave up 5 bases and J gave up 6 bases, with 13 bases separating them. Germline CDR1 GTSNPN, CDR2 SVGIG (reference sequence).

There are many counts of this clonotype. The V and J genes are TRBV29-1 and TRBJ2-3; 10 bases map to TRBD2. V dropped 3 bases and J dropped 2; count of bases not matched to a gene: 5. The germline CDR1 and CDR2 sequences are SQVTM and ANQGSEA. The CDR3 is made up of 15 amino acids. The CDR3: CSVDSSGGYTDTQYF. CDR3 nucleotide sequence: TGCAGCGTTGATAGTAGCGGGGGGTACACAGATACGCAGTATTTT.

This clonotype has at least ten counts. The CDR3 protein is CASSQTSGGFSYNEQFF. The CDR3 region has the DNA TGTGCCAGCAGCCAAACTAGCGGGGGGTTCTCCTACAATGAGCAGTTCTTC. The genes are TRBV3-1 and TRBJ2-1, with 12 bases identical to TRBD2. The CDR3 has 17 residues. Germline V gives CDR1 LGHDT, CDR2 YNNKEL (reference sequence). V lost 2 bases, J lost 0 bases, and 2 bases stayed unmatched.

This clonotype was counted only a few times. The junction departs from the called germline gene at one end, perhaps through a read error. This chain links TRBV27 with TRBJ1-2; D is possibly TRBD1 (5 bases). Per germline, CDR1 MNHEY and CDR2 SMNVEV (reference sequence). There are 15 residues in the CDR3. CDR3 sequence reads: CASSLRGGFSYGHTF. CDR3 DNA: TGTGCCAGCAGTTTAAGGGGTGGGTTCTCCTATGGCCACACCTTC.

This clonotype was detected only a few times. The chain joins TRBV6-2 or TRBV6-3 to TRBJ2-1, with 7 positions matching TRBD2. CDR1 is MNHEY, CDR2 SVGEGT, per germline. The CDR3 length is 15 residues. V lost 8 bases, J lost 4 bases, and 11 bases stayed unmatched. CDR3 in amino acids: CASLPWSGGYNEQFF. CDR3 bases: TGTGCCAGCCTACCTTGGTCGGGGGGTTACAATGAGCAGTTCTTC.

This clonotype was recorded many times. The chain combines TRBV18 with TRBJ1-5; 12 nucleotides agree with TRBD1. CDR1 is KGHSH and CDR2 is LQKENI in the germline V gene. J gave up 5 bases and V 6 bases, and 5 bases lay outside the gene matches. The CDR3 runs to 15 residues. The CDR3 coding sequence is TGTGCCAGCTCTCCCGGGACAGGGGGCTATCAGCCCCAGCATTTT. Residues: CASSPGTGGYQPQHF.

In its sample, this clonotype was seen many times. V and J are TRBV20-1 and TRBJ1-4; 7 nucleotides agree with TRBD1. The CDR3 sequence is 14 residues long. Germline values: CDR1 DFQATT, CDR2 SNEGSKA (reference sequence). Unmatched junction bases numbered 6, after V lost 3 bases and J lost 5 bases. Here the CDR3 DNA reads TGCAGTGCTAGCCGGGACAGCACAAATGAAAAACTGTTTTTT. Translating gives CSASRDSTNEKLFF.

The chain recombines TRBV7-6 with TRBJ2-7, with TRBD2 matching 11 bases. Trimming took 5 bases from V and 2 from J; bases not matched to a gene: 11. The CDR3 is 17 amino acids. The germline gives CDR1 SGHVS, CDR2 FNYEAQ. CDR3 sequence reads: CASSPTSLAGEPYEQYF. The CDR3 DNA follows: TGTGCCAGCAGCCCGACCTCACTAGCGGGGGAGCCCTACGAGCAGTACTTC.

This clonotype came up many times. The rearrangement links TRBV11-2 to TRBJ2-1; 8 nucleotides line up with TRBD1. Germline CDR1 and CDR2: SGHAT and FQNNGV. This CDR3 has 16 residues. J lost 4 bases, V lost 0 bases, and 5 bases had no gene match. The CDR3 bases are TGTGCCAGCAGCTTAGATGGGGACAGGTCTTACAATGAGCAGTTCTTC. Protein: CASSLDGDRSYNEQFF.

Details on this clonotype: This may be a read error: a much more frequent sequence differs by one nucleotide. This rearrangement joins TRBV20-1 to TRBJ1-5; TRBD1 might be the D (5 bases). The CDR3 is 15 residues long. Looked up from germline, CDR1 is DFQATT and CDR2 is SNEGSKA (reference sequence). CDR3 sequence reads: CSATKGQVGNQLQHF. The DNA for the CDR3 is TGCAGTGCTACGAAGGGGCAGGTTGGCAATCAGCTCCAGCATTTT.

The rearrangement uses TRBV6-1 and TRBJ2-3, with D perhaps TRBD1 or TRBD2 (6 bases each). The CDR3 has 14 amino acids. V was trimmed by 6 bases and J by 1 base, leaving 11 bases between them. Looked up from germline, CDR1 is MNHNS and CDR2 is SASEGT. CDR3 sequence (DNA): TGTGCCAGCAGGAGGGGGGTGGGCACAGATACGCAGTATTTT. It codes for CASRRGVGTDTQYF.

This clonotype was observed many times. The chain carries TRBV7-2 and TRBJ2-1; 12 bases are shared with TRBD2. This CDR3 comprises 15 residues. The germline gives CDR1 SGHTA, CDR2 FQGNSA. The V gene end was trimmed by 4 bases and the J gene end by 7 bases; junction bases not matched to a gene: 5. The CDR3 loop is CASSSRLAGANEQFF. CDR3 DNA: TGTGCCAGCAGCTCACGACTAGCGGGAGCGAATGAGCAGTTCTTC.

Many counts were recorded for this clonotype. The V call is TRBV28, the J call TRBJ2-1; a weak D match, TRBD2 (7 bases). The CDR3 totals 15 residues. Germline assignment: CDR1 MDHEN and CDR2 SYDVKM. V was shortened by 3 bases and J by 7 bases, with 16 bases between the two germline ends. CDR3 nucleotides: TGTGCCAGCAGTTTTGAGGGGGGGGGGTGGAATGAGCAGTTCTTC. Translating gives CASSFEGGGWNEQFF.

The CDR3 DNA reads TGTGCCAGCAGTCCCGGGACAGGGGGCTCCTCTGACAATGAGCAGTTCTTC. This gives the protein CASSPGTGGSSDNEQFF. The rearrangement uses TRBV28 and TRBJ2-1; 12 nucleotides line up with TRBD1. The CDR3 runs to 17 residues. Germline V gene lookup returns CDR1 MDHEN and CDR2 SYDVKM. The ends lost 5 bases at V and 5 bases at J; junction bases unmatched: 10.

This clonotype was seen ten or more times. This chain links TRBV3-1 with TRBJ2-7; weak D call: TRBD2 (5 bases). Trimming left V 3 bases short and J 0 bases short, with 12 bases between. The CDR3 consists of 15 residues. Germline V gives CDR1 LGHDT, CDR2 YNNKEL (reference sequence). The DNA of the CDR3 is TGTGCCAGCAGCCATGCTGGAGGCGGCTCCTACGAGCAGTACTTC. Its protein is CASSHAGGGSYEQYF.

This clonotype has more than one count but fewer than ten. The chain is built from TRBV3-1 and TRBJ2-5; possibly TRBD1 for D (5 bases). CDR1 and CDR2 (germline): LGHDT, YNNKEL (reference sequence). The CDR3 contains 15 residues. Trimming removed 1 base from V and 6 bases from J, with 15 bases in between. CDR3 nucleotides: TGTGCCAGCAGCCAAGGCAGGGAAGGTCTCAAGACCCAGTACTTC. Translated: CASSQGREGLKTQYF.

This clonotype has at least ten counts. The chain recombines TRBV10-2 with TRBJ1-1; tentatively, D is TRBD1 (5 bases). CDR1 is WSHSY, CDR2 SAAADI, per germline. The germline V and J ends were trimmed by 2 bases and 5 bases, with 15 bases remaining between them. This CDR3 is 15 amino acids long. CDR3 residues: CASSEGAGTGTEAFF. As DNA, the CDR3 is TGCGCCAGCAGTGAGGGGGCAGGGACGGGGACTGAAGCTTTCTTT.

The V call is TRBV6-2 or TRBV6-3, the J call TRBJ2-2, with D perhaps TRBD1 or TRBD2 (5 bases each). The CDR3 has 16 amino acids. V was pared by 4 bases and J by 0 bases, with 12 bases between. In germline, CDR1 is MNHEY, CDR2 SVGEGT. The DNA for the CDR3 is TGTGCCAGCAGTTTGGGGGTGGGGACGAACACCGGGGAGCTGTTTTTT. Encoded protein: CASSLGVGTNTGELFF.

This clonotype came up many times. This chain connects TRBV20-1 to TRBJ1-4; D call uncertain. The CDR3 contains 15 residues. V dropped 2 bases and J dropped 4 bases, with 14 bases sitting between them. The germline gives CDR1 DFQATT, CDR2 SNEGSKA (reference sequence). This chain's CDR3 is CSARSASGINEKLFF. The DNA for the CDR3 is TGCAGTGCTAGATCGGCGTCCGGGATTAATGAAAAACTGTTTTTT.

The chain couples TRBV2 to TRBJ2-7; maybe TRBD1 (5 bases). From germline, CDR1 is SNHLY and CDR2 FYNNEI. With 4 bases removed from V and 1 base from J, the gap between germline ends came to 20 bases. The CDR3 contains 17 residues. DNA for the CDR3: TGTGCCAGCAGTGGTCAACCCGAACAGGCGTATTCCTACGAGCAGTACTTC. Translated: CASSGQPEQAYSYEQYF.

This clonotype showed up many times. The genes are TRBV5-4 and TRBJ2-3; TRBD2 agrees at 10 bases. CDR1 SGHNT and CDR2 YYREEE come from the germline V gene (reference sequence). V lost 3 bases and J lost 0; bases outside the gene matches: 4. This CDR3 contains 16 residues. CDR3 in DNA: TGTGCCAGCAGCTCGGGACTAGCGCGTAGCACAGATACGCAGTATTTT. It codes for CASSSGLARSTDTQYF.

This chain uses TRBV30 with TRBJ1-1; D might be TRBD1 (6 bases). Per germline, CDR1 GTSNPN and CDR2 SVGIG (reference sequence). This CDR3 has 13 amino acids. V dropped 1 base and J dropped 2 bases, with 8 bases sitting between them. The CDR3 sequence: CAWSGQVNTEAFF. The CDR3 DNA sequence: TGTGCCTGGAGTGGACAGGTTAACACTGAAGCTTTCTTT.

This clonotype was detected ten times or more. The rearrangement joins TRBV28 to TRBJ1-2; D might be TRBD1 (5 bases). CDR3 length equals 17 residues. Looked up from germline, CDR1 is MDHEN and CDR2 is SYDVKM. Between the trimmed V and J ends, which lost 5 bases and 4 bases, there was a span of 23 bases. The CDR3 is CASSLPGSSAGGYGYTF. The CDR3, as DNA: TGTGCCAGCAGTCTTCCTGGGTCTTCGGCGGGGGGCTATGGCTACACCTTC.

The chain is built from TRBV12-3 or TRBV12-4 and TRBJ2-7; tentatively, D is TRBD2 (5 bases). This CDR3 is 15 amino acids long. V dropped 3 bases and J dropped 0 bases, with 12 bases sitting between them. The CDR3: CASSFERTFSYEQYF. The CDR3, as DNA: TGTGCCAGCAGTTTTGAGCGGACCTTCTCCTACGAGCAGTACTTC.

This clonotype has ten or more counts. V usage is TRBV20-1 and J usage is TRBJ2-3, with a tentative D call TRBD1 (6 bases). The CDR3 runs to 11 residues. The V gene lost 8 bases and the J gene lost 9 bases, with 15 bases spanning the gap. Germline V lookup: CDR1 DFQATT, CDR2 SNEGSKA (reference sequence). CDR3 sequence reads: CSPRTAITQYF. The CDR3 DNA sequence: TGCAGTCCCAGGACAGCCATCACGCAGTATTTT.

This clonotype was recorded at least ten times. The V gene is TRBV2, the J gene TRBJ2-3, with D possibly being TRBD2 (6 bases). CDR1 SNHLY and CDR2 FYNNEI come from the germline V gene. The V end lost 4 bases, the J end lost 4 bases, and 15 bases lay between the germline ends. The CDR3 has 15 residues. The DNA for the CDR3 is TGTGCCAGCAGTGTAGGAGGGAGGAGTGCAGATACGCAGTATTTT. This translates into CASSVGGRSADTQYF.